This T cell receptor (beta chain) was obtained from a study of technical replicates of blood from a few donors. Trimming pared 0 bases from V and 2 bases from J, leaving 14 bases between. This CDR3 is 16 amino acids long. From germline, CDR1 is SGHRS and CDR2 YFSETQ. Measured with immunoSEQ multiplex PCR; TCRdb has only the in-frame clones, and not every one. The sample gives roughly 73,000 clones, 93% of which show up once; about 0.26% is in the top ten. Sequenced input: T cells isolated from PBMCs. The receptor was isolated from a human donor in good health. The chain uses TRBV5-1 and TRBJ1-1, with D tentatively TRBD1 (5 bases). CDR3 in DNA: TGCGCCAGCAGCTTGGGTTGGGGCCGGACCAACACTGAAGCTTTCTTT. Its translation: CASSLGWGRTNTEAFF.